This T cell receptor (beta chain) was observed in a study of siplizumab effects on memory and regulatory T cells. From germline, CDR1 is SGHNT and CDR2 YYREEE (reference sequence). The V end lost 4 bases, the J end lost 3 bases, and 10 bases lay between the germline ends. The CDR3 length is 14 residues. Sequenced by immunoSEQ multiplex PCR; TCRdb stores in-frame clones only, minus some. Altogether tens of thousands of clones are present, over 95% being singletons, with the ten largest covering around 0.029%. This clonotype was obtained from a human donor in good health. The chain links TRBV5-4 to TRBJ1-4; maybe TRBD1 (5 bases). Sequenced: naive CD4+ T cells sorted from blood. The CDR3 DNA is TGTGCCAGCAGCGGGCAGGGTCCTAATGAAAAACTGTTTTTT. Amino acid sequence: CASSGQGPNEKLFF. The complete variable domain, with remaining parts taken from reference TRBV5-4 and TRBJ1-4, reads ETGVTQSPTHLIKTRGQQVTLRCSSQSGHNTVSWYQQALGQGPQFIFQYYREEENGRGNFPPRFSGLQFPNYSSELNVNALELDDSALYLCASSGQGPNEKLFFGSGTQLSVL.